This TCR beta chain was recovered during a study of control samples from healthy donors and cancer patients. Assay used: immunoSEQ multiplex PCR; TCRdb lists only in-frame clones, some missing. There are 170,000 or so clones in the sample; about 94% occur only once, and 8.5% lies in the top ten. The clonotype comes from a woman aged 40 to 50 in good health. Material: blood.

The CDR3 protein is CASSLVIVGGETQYF. The CDR3, as DNA: TGCGCCAGCAGCTTGGTCATAGTAGGGGGAGAGACCCAGTACTTC. The chain carries TRBV5-1 and TRBJ2-5, with D perhaps TRBD1 (6 bases). Between the trimmed V and J ends, which lost 0 bases and 4 bases, there was a span of 13 bases. The CDR3 sequence is 15 residues long. Germline V gene data show CDR1 as SGHRS and CDR2 as YFSETQ.